This T cell receptor beta chain was recorded in a study of naive and memory T cell subsets. The beta constant-region primer was an equimolar mix of two oligonucleotides covering TRBC1 and TRBC2. One entry per CDR3 protein, called by TCRdb with MiXCR from the UMI-ligation and nested PCR reads. Of tens of thousands of distinct CDR3 sequences detected, around 14% appear once; the ten largest clones hold approximately 0.93%. Ten or more counts support this clonotype. CD4 T cells were positively selected, then CD8 T cells from the CD4-negative fraction. Unmatched junction bases numbered 5, after V lost 1 base and J lost 5 bases. Germline CDR1 reads SGHAT; CDR2 reads FQNNGV. CDR3 length: 15 residues.

The sequenced material came from central memory CD4+ T cells from blood. The chain joins TRBV11-2 to TRBJ2-1, with 7 positions matching TRBD2. The clonotype comes from a human donor in good health. The CDR3 DNA follows: TGTGCCAGCAGCTTAGTTTTCGGGGGGAACAATGAGCAGTTCTTC. Translated, it gives CASSLVFGGNNEQFF.